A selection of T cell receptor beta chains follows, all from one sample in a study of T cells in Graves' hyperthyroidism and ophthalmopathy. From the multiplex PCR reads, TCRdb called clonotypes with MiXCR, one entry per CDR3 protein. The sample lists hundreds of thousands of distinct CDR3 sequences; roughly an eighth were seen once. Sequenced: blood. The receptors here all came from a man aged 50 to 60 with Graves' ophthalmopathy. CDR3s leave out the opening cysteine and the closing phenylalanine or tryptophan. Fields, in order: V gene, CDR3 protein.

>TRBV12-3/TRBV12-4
ASSIERGPNEQF
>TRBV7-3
ASSLSPFVTQY
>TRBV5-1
ASSFSGGTQY
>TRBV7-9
ASSAQGPVANEKLF
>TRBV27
ASSPRLTGGDNEQF
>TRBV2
ASTGQAPGDSPLH
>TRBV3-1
ASSPFLAGVGEQF
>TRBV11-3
ASSTRRTGGNSGEQF
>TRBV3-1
ASSSTGLTTDTQY
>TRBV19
ASSDQSGKGEQY
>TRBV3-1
ASSRQGLGRELEDTQY
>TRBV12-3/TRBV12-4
ASTLTGENSPLH
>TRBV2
ASSEGGRGEKLF
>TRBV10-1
ASSESSLTGPRNEQF
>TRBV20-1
SARLADYEQY
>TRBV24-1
ATSGGTGTSGGRTMTSTDTQY
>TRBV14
ASSQVRGSGEQY
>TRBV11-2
ASSSEGLHQETQY
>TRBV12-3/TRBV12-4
ASSPRTARETQY
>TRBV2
ASSLKQGATGNTIY
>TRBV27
ASSLFAAGGLNTGELF
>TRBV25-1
ASIGQYSYEQY
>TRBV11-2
ASSQGSSSKAGEQY
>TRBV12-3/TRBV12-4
ASSGLAGVYNEQF
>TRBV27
ASSLVRGEAF
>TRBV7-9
ASSTLGGDHEQY
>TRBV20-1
SARGVRGTEETQY
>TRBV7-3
ASSPRTSDNEQF
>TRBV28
ASTLGTRARDEQF
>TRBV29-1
SIEAGLEYEQY
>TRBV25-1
ASSGQTVYGYT
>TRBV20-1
SASRGRETQY
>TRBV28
ASSPIGRGLT
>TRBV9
ASSVGGRHGATDTQY
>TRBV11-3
ASGGSRNEQF
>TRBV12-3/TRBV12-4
ASRPFLPNEQF